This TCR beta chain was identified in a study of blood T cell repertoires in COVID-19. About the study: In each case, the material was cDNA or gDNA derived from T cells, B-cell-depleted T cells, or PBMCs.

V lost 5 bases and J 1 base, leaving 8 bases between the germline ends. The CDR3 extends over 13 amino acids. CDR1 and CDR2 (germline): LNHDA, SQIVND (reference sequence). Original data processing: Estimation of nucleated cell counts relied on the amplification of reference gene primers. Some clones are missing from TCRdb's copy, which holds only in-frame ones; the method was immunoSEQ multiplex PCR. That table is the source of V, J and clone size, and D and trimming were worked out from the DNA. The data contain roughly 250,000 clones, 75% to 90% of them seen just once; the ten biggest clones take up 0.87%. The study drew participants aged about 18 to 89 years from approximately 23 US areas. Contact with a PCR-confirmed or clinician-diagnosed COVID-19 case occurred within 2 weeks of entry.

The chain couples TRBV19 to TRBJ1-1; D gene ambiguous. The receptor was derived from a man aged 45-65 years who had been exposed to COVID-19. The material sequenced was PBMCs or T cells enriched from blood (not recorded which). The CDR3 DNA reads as TGTGCCAGTAGTCGGGGATGGAACACTGAAGCTTTCTTT. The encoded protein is CASSRGWNTEAFF.